These 7 T cell receptor beta chains were all obtained from the same sample, sequenced in a study of blood T cell repertoires in COVID-19. The table came from immunoSEQ multiplex PCR; TCRdb's copy has only in-frame clones and leaves some out. The table has about 480,000 clones, approximately 88% seen once. The sample was PBMCs or T cells enriched from blood (not recorded which). The origin of the receptors is a woman aged 40 to 55 who had recovered from COVID-19.

The V gene is TRBV3-1 (or the pseudogene TRBV3-2), the J gene TRBJ2-1, with 7 bases lining up with TRBD2. The CDR3 has 15 residues. J gave up 4 bases and V 4 bases, and 7 bases lay outside the gene matches. CDR1 LGHDT and CDR2 YNNKEL come from the germline V gene (reference sequence). The chain's CDR3 is CASSPRTRGYNEQFF. CDR3 coding DNA: TGTGCCAGCAGCCCAAGGACTAGAGGGTACAATGAGCAGTTCTTC.

As for this clone: Distinct nucleotide sequences in the sample also encode this CDR3. The rearrangement joins TRBV4-3 to TRBJ2-7; TRBD1 matches at 7 bases. The germline V gene encodes CDR1 LGHNA and CDR2 YSLEER. Unmatched junction bases numbered 2, after V lost 1 base and J lost 2 bases. This CDR3 contains 14 residues. CDR3 sequence (DNA): TGCGCCAGCAGCCAAGGACAGGGCACCTACGAGCAGTACTTC. It is translated as CASSQGQGTYEQYF.

This clone showed up just once. The chain is built from TRBV20-1 and TRBJ1-6; D uncertain. The CDR3 loop spans 15 amino acids. Germline V gene sequence: CDR1 DFQATT, CDR2 SNEGSKA (reference sequence). Trimming left V 3 bases short and J 4 bases short, with 13 bases between. The CDR3 protein is CSASPSGNYNSPLHF. For the CDR3, the DNA is TGCAGTGCTAGTCCTAGCGGGAATTATAATTCACCCCTCCACTTT.

The chain has TRBV5-1 and TRBJ2-7; 8 nucleotides align to TRBD2. With V trimmed by 0 bases and J by 5 bases, 13 bases remained unmatched. The V gene's germline CDR1 is SGHRS and CDR2 YFSETQ. This CDR3 region has 17 residues. The CDR3 DNA sequence: TGCGCCAGCAGCTTGGCCCTGTCCAGCGGGAGTAGGCACGAGCAGTACTTC. Translation: CASSLALSSGSRHEQYF.

In regard to this clone: At the DNA level, this CDR3 is encoded by other sequences in the same sample as well. V usage is TRBV5-1 and J usage is TRBJ2-7, with D possibly TRBD2 on 5 matching bases. Trimming left V 2 bases short and J 1 base short, with 7 bases between. The CDR3 has 13 amino acids. Germline V gene lookup returns CDR1 SGHRS and CDR2 YFSETQ. This chain's CDR3 is CASSFSGSYEQYF. The CDR3 nucleotides read TGCGCCAGCAGCTTTTCGGGATCCTACGAGCAGTACTTC.

The V gene is TRBV13, the J gene TRBJ2-3; unclear D gene. CDR1 and CDR2 (germline): PRHDT, FYEKMQ (reference sequence). The ends were cut back, 1 base at V and 3 bases at J, with 5 bases in the middle. This CDR3 has 13 residues. The CDR3 DNA is TGTGCCAGCAGCTTAGCCGTTACAGATACGCAGTATTTT. Protein product: CASSLAVTDTQYF.

The CDR3 here is CASSQATSYTEAFF. The CDR3 region has the DNA TGCGCCAGCAGCCAAGCCACTAGCTACACTGAAGCTTTCTTT. The chain is built from TRBV4-1 and TRBJ1-1, with D hard to call. The germline CDR1 and CDR2 sequences are MGHRA and YSYEKL. V was trimmed by 1 base and J by 3 bases, leaving 9 bases between them. The CDR3 contains 14 residues.